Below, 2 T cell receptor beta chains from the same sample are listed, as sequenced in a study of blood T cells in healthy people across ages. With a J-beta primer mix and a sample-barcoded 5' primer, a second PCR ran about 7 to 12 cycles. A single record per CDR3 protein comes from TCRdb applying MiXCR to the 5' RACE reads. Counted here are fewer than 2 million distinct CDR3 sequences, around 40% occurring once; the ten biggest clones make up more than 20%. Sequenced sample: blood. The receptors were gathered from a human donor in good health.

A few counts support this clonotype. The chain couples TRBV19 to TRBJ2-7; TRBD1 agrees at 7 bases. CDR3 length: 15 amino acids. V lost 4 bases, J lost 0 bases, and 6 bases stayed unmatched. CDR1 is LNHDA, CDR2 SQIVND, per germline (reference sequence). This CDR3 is CASSTLTGSSYEQYF. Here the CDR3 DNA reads TGTGCCAGTAGTACCCTGACAGGGAGCTCCTACGAGCAGTACTTC. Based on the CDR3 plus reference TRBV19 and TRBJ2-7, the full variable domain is DGGITQSPKYLFRKEGQNVTLSCEQNLNHDAMYWYRQDPGQGLRLIYYSQIVNDFQKGDIAEGYSVSREKKESFPLTVTSAQKNPTAFYLCASSTLTGSSYEQYFGPGTRLTVT.

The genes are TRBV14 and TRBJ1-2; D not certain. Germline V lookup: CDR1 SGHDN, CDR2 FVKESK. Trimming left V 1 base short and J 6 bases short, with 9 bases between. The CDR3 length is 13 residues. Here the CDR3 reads CASSQGFFHGYTF. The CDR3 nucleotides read TGTGCCAGCAGCCAAGGCTTCTTTCATGGCTACACCTTC.